These 16 T cell receptor beta chains originate from one sample sequenced in a study of cytomegalovirus exposure and HLA in healthy donors. A multiplex PCR was run with 60 Vbeta primers and 13 Jbeta primers. Some clones are missing from TCRdb's copy, which holds only in-frame ones; the method was immunoSEQ multiplex PCR. The sample has around 120,000 clones; 75% to 85% are singletons. Sample: PBMCs. Source of these receptors: a woman in her 50s in good health and CMV-seropositive.

The rearrangement uses TRBV2 and TRBJ1-2; no reliable D call. The V and J ends lost 7 bases and 8 bases respectively, with 14 bases between them. The germline V gene encodes CDR1 SNHLY and CDR2 FYNNEI. The CDR3 extends over 12 amino acids. The CDR3 DNA is TGTGCCAGCACCCAGCTCGGGATGGGCTACACCTTC. Residues: CASTQLGMGYTF.

The chain links TRBV7-9 to TRBJ2-7; 7 nucleotides match TRBD2. Trimming at V came to 5 bases and at J to 2 bases, leaving 6 bases not matched to a gene. The CDR3 spans 14 residues. Germline CDR1 SEHNR, CDR2 FQNEAQ (reference sequence). The CDR3 sequence: CASSPAGTTYEQYF. The CDR3 region has the DNA TGTGCCAGCAGCCCGGCCGGGACTACCTACGAGCAGTACTTC.

V gene TRBV2 combines with J gene TRBJ1-2; possibly TRBD1 for D (6 bases). Germline V gene sequence: CDR1 SNHLY, CDR2 FYNNEI. The germline V and J ends were trimmed by 2 bases and 2 bases, with 12 bases remaining between them. This CDR3 comprises 15 residues. The CDR3 spells CASSESQGSNYGYTF. CDR3 bases: TGTGCCAGCAGTGAAAGCCAGGGGTCCAACTATGGCTACACCTTC.

The chain carries TRBV6-1 and TRBJ2-7; 7 bases are a match to TRBD1. The trim removed 9 bases at V and 2 bases at J, leaving 7 bases unmatched. CDR3 length equals 13 residues. Germline V lookup: CDR1 MNHNS, CDR2 SASEGT. CDR3 sequence (DNA): TGTGCCAGTAAGGGACAGCACCCCTACGAGCAGTACTTC. The encoded protein is CASKGQHPYEQYF.

The J gene is TRBJ2-7, the V gene TRBV13; possibly TRBD1 for D (6 bases). The CDR3 is 16 residues long. V gave up 2 bases and J gave up 0 bases, with 14 bases separating them. Germline V gives CDR1 PRHDT, CDR2 FYEKMQ (reference sequence). The CDR3 coding sequence is TGTGCCAGCAGCTTATCTACAGGGATCCTCTCCTACGAGCAGTACTTC. Its protein is CASSLSTGILSYEQYF.

V gene TRBV6-5 combines with J gene TRBJ1-1, with TRBD1 matching 12 bases. The CDR3 contains 15 residues. Germline assignment: CDR1 MNHEY and CDR2 SVGAGI. Trimming took 4 bases from V and 8 from J; bases not matched to a gene: 8. The CDR3 bases are TGTGCCAGCAGTTTCTCACCGGGACAGGGGGCGGAAGCTTTCTTT. Translated, it gives CASSFSPGQGAEAFF.

The chain combines TRBV4-3 with TRBJ2-7; D perhaps matches TRBD1 (5 bases). CDR1 is LGHNA and CDR2 is YSLEER in the germline V gene. V dropped 0 bases and J dropped 2 bases, with 11 bases sitting between them. The CDR3 consists of 15 residues. CDR3 bases: TGCGCCAGCAGCCAAGATCGGCAGGGCACCTACGAGCAGTACTTC. Its translation: CASSQDRQGTYEQYF.

The chain uses TRBV4-3 and TRBJ2-1; possibly TRBD2 for D (5 bases). Germline CDR1 LGHNA, CDR2 YSLEER. Trimming shortened V by 1 base and J by 9 bases, and 13 bases separated the two germline ends. The CDR3 has 14 amino acids. Here the CDR3 reads CASSQVIGRGEQFF. The CDR3 bases are TGCGCCAGCAGCCAAGTTATAGGGAGAGGTGAGCAGTTCTTC.

The J gene is TRBJ2-1, the V gene TRBV12-5, with 8 nucleotides matching TRBD1. Per germline, CDR1 LGHNT and CDR2 FRNRAP. The CDR3 has 15 residues. V lost 1 base and J lost 5; bases outside the gene matches: 4. Here the CDR3 reads CASGLGTGFNNEQFF. For the CDR3, the DNA is TGTGCTAGTGGTTTGGGGACAGGGTTTAACAATGAGCAGTTCTTC.

V is TRBV11-3 and J is TRBJ2-3; tentatively, D is TRBD1 (5 bases). This CDR3 is built from 11 residues. The V gene lost 8 bases and the J gene lost 4 bases, with 7 bases spanning the gap. Germline-derived CDR1 and CDR2 are SGHNT and YENEEA. The CDR3 DNA reads as TGTGCCAGCCAGGGTTCAGATACGCAGTATTTT. Translating it yields CASQGSDTQYF.

The V and J genes are TRBV15 and TRBJ1-2, with 7 bases matching TRBD1. V gave up 0 bases and J gave up 4 bases; unmatched junction bases: 5. This CDR3 has 15 residues. Germline-derived CDR1 and CDR2 are LNHNV and YYDKDF (reference sequence). The CDR3 nucleotides are TGTGCCACCAGCAGAGATACAGGGGCCCTCTATGGCTACACCTTC. Translation gives CATSRDTGALYGYTF.

The genes are TRBV4-3 and TRBJ2-7, with D perhaps TRBD2 (5 bases). Looked up from germline, CDR1 is LGHNA and CDR2 is YSLEER. Trimming removed 0 bases at V and 0 bases at J, with 12 bases between. The CDR3 runs 16 residues. In DNA, the CDR3 is TGCGCCAGCAGCCAAGAGTCGGGGATGAGCTCCTACGAGCAGTACTTC. Protein: CASSQESGMSSYEQYF.

This clone appeared a few times. The J gene is TRBJ2-2, the V gene TRBV29-1; D perhaps matches TRBD2 (5 bases). This CDR3 is 14 amino acids long. Germline V lookup: CDR1 SQVTM, CDR2 ANQGSEA. V shed 4 bases and J shed 1 base, with 10 bases lying between them. The CDR3 DNA reads as TGCAGCGTTGTGGCTAGCCTGAACACCGGGGAGCTGTTTTTT. Translation gives CSVVASLNTGELFF.

V is TRBV6-5 and J is TRBJ2-7; D unresolved. The CDR3 is 14 amino acids. Germline CDR1 and CDR2: MNHEY and SVGAGI. V gave up 0 bases and J gave up 2 bases, with 8 bases separating them. CDR3 in amino acids: CASSYSITTYEQYF. CDR3 coding DNA: TGTGCCAGCAGTTACTCGATCACTACCTACGAGCAGTACTTC.

The chain carries TRBV15 and TRBJ1-1; TRBD1 might be the D (6 bases). V shed 2 bases and J shed 10 bases, with 14 bases lying between them. This CDR3 has 13 amino acids. Germline CDR1 LNHNV, CDR2 YYDKDF (reference sequence). The CDR3 coding sequence is TGTGCCACCAGCAGATCGCAGGGGCTGGGAGCTTTCTTT. Its protein product is CATSRSQGLGAFF. The full variable domain, completed using reference TRBV15 and TRBJ1-1, is DAMVIQNPRYQVTQFGKPVTLSCSQTLNHNVMYWYQQKSSQAPKLLFHYYDKDFNNEADTPDNFQSRRPNTSFCFLDIRSPGLGDTAMYLCATSRSQGLGAFFGQGTRLTVV.

The chain links TRBV5-1 to TRBJ2-7; tentative D call: TRBD1 (6 bases). This CDR3 has 13 amino acids. The germline CDR1 and CDR2 sequences are SGHRS and YFSETQ. V gave up 2 bases and J gave up 2 bases, with 8 bases separating them. CDR3 sequence: CASSFDRPYEQYF. Here the CDR3 DNA reads TGCGCCAGCAGCTTCGACAGGCCCTACGAGCAGTACTTC.